Presented here are 5 T cell receptor beta chains from one specimen sequenced in a study of glioma-infiltrating T cells. TCR alpha and beta CDR3 regions were amplified from RNA using iRepertoire nested multiplex PCR. MiXCR, applied by TCRdb to the multiplex PCR reads, yields one record per CDR3 protein. This sample has around 97,000 distinct CDR3 sequences, with around 28% found just once. Sequenced material: glioma tissue, nonneoplastic brain tissue, or PBMCs (not recorded which). These receptors were obtained from a human donor with low-grade glioma or glioblastoma, undergoing nonglioma brain surgery, or in good health (not recorded which).

This clonotype has at least ten counts. The chain carries TRBV4-1 and TRBJ2-1, with D perhaps assigned TRBD1 or TRBD2 (5 bases each). With 3 bases removed from V and 4 bases from J, the gap between germline ends came to 13 bases. The CDR3 spans 15 residues. Germline V gene sequence: CDR1 MGHRA, CDR2 YSYEKL. CDR3 residues: CASSQLRGPYNEQFF. CDR3 nucleotide sequence: TGCGCCAGCAGCCAGCTTCGGGGCCCATACAATGAGCAGTTCTTC.

This chain connects TRBV19 to TRBJ1-1; D not certain. From germline, CDR1 is LNHDA and CDR2 SQIVND (reference sequence). The CDR3 consists of 14 residues. Trimming shortened V by 10 bases and J by 3 bases, and 18 bases separated the two germline ends. CDR3 protein: CATRDPRTDTEAFF. The CDR3 coding sequence is TGTGCCACCCGGGATCCTCGGACCGACACTGAAGCTTTCTTT.

On this clonotype itself: One end of the junction varies from germline; a read error may be responsible. The chain links TRBV19 to TRBJ1-5; D is unclear. The CDR3 is made up of 15 amino acids. The germline V gene has CDR1 LNHDA and CDR2 SQIVND (reference sequence). The CDR3 loop reads CDSSIDLRRNQPQHF. As DNA, the CDR3 is TGTGACAGTAGTATAGATTTGCGACGGAATCAGCCCCAGCATTTT.

Notes on this clonotype: A much larger clone lies one base from this, so it may be a read error. The chain is built from TRBV7-9 and TRBJ2-7; TRBD2 matches at 9 bases. Looked up from germline, CDR1 is SEHNR and CDR2 is FQNEAQ (reference sequence). After removal of 8 bases from V and 1 base from J, the junction contained 3 bases not matched to a gene. The CDR3 has 13 residues. In DNA form, the CDR3 reads TGTGCCAGCCGGACTAGCGTATCCTACGAGCAGTACTTC. It is translated as CASRTSVSYEQYF.

This clonotype was picked up a small number of times. The chain has TRBV3-1 and TRBJ1-6; D is perhaps TRBD1 (5 bases). The CDR3 contains 15 residues. Germline CDR1 reads LGHDT; CDR2 reads YNNKEL (reference sequence). With 2 bases removed from V and 6 bases from J, the gap between germline ends came to 11 bases. The CDR3, as DNA: TGTGCCAGCAGCCAAATTGGGACGGGTAATTCACCCCTCCACTTT. Translated: CASSQIGTGNSPLHF.